One T cell receptor beta chain is described in this entry. There are 15 residues in the CDR3. After removal of 2 bases from V and 5 bases from J, the junction contained 6 bases not matched to a gene. Germline V CDR1 and CDR2: KGHSH, LQKENI. The source of the sample is a study of T cell changes during pregnancy in multiple sclerosis. Method: immunoSEQ multiplex PCR; TCRdb's copy keeps in-frame clones and lacks some. The table has 78,000 or so clones, about 91% seen once. The chain links TRBV18 to TRBJ2-5; 9 bases are a match to TRBD1. The receptor was derived from a female donor with multiple sclerosis, enrolled in a pregnancy study. Sample: peripheral blood, taken before pregnancy. The CDR3 loop is CASSPRTGDGETQYF. The CDR3 coding sequence is TGTGCCAGCTCACCAAGGACAGGGGATGGGGAGACCCAGTACTTC.